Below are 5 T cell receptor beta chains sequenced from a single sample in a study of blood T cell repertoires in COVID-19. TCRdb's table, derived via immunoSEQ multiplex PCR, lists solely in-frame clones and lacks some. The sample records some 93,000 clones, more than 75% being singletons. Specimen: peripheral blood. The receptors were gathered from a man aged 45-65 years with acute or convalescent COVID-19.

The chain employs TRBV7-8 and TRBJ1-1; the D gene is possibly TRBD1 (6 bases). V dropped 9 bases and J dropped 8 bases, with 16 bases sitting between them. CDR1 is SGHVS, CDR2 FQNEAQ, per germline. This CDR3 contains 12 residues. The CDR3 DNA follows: TGTGCCAGTTTGAACGGCGGACAGGAAGCTTTCTTT. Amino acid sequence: CASLNGGQEAFF.

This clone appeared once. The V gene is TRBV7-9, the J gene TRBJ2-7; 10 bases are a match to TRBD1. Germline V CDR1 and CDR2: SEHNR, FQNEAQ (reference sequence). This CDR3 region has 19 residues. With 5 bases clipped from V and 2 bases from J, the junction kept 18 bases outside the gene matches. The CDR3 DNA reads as TGTGCCAGCAGCCCAGAGACAGGGGGCTTAACTAGCGCAGCCTACGAGCAGTACTTC. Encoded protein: CASSPETGGLTSAAYEQYF. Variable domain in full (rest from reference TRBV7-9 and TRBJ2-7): DTGVSQNPRHKITKRGQNVTFRCDPISEHNRLYWYRQTLGQGPEFLTYFQNEAQLEKSRLLSDRFSAERPKGSFSTLEIQRTEQGDSAMYLCASSPETGGLTSAAYEQYFGPGTRLTVT.

The chain's CDR3 is CASSRGLAGGKDTGELFF. CDR3 coding DNA: TGCGCCAGCAGCAGAGGACTAGCGGGAGGGAAGGACACCGGGGAGCTGTTTTTT. The chain has TRBV4-1 and TRBJ2-2, with TRBD2 identical over 15 bases. V lost 5 bases and J lost 3; bases outside the gene matches: 7. This CDR3 comprises 18 residues. CDR1 and CDR2 from the germline V gene are MGHRA and YSYEKL.

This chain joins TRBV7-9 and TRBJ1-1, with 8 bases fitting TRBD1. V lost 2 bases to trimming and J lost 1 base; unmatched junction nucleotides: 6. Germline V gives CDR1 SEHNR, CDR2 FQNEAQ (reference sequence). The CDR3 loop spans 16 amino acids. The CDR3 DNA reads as TGTGCCAGCAGCTTATCGACAGGGGCACCGAACACTGAAGCTTTCTTT. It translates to CASSLSTGAPNTEAFF.

The DNA of the CDR3 is TGTGCCAGTATCTTCAGACAGGGACGGGGTAACACTGAAGCTTTCTTT. Its translation is CASIFRQGRGNTEAFF. The chain employs TRBV19 and TRBJ1-1; 7 bases align to TRBD1. V dropped 7 bases and J dropped 2; count of bases not matched to a gene: 13. Germline-derived CDR1 and CDR2 are LNHDA and SQIVND (reference sequence). The CDR3 contains 16 residues.